Below are 28 T cell receptor beta chains sequenced from a single sample in a study of blood T cells in healthy people across ages. Primers used in a second PCR of roughly 6 to 12 cycles were a sample-barcoded 5' primer and a J-beta primer mix. Each CDR3 protein is one row after TCRdb ran MiXCR on the 5' RACE reads. The data show around 1.7 million distinct CDR3 sequences, 28% seen once. Specimen: blood. The source is a woman aged 25 to 45 in good health.

This sequence joins TRBV5-1 and TRBJ2-5, with TRBD2 identical over 12 bases. CDR1 is SGHRS, CDR2 YFSETQ, per germline. V trimming: 1 base; J trimming: 3 bases; junction bases outside the gene matches: 4. The CDR3 contains 16 residues. CDR3 sequence reads: CASSLFASGGEETQYF. The CDR3 DNA sequence: TGCGCCAGCAGCTTGTTCGCTAGCGGGGGGGAAGAGACCCAGTACTTC.

The rearrangement links TRBV5-4 to TRBJ2-3; the D gene is possibly TRBD2 (5 bases). The CDR3 covers 15 residues. Germline-derived CDR1 and CDR2 are SGHNT and YYREEE (reference sequence). Deletions cut 0 bases from V and 1 base from J, with 9 bases between. The CDR3 loop is CASSLVLSGTDTQYF. CDR3 DNA sequence: TGTGCCAGCAGCTTGGTTCTTAGCGGCACAGATACGCAGTATTTT.

This clonotype was found once. The genes are TRBV20-1 and TRBJ1-5; possibly TRBD1 for D (5 bases). The V gene lost 3 bases and the J gene lost 4 bases, with 13 bases spanning the gap. The germline gives CDR1 DFQATT, CDR2 SNEGSKA (reference sequence). The CDR3 has 14 amino acids. Written as DNA, the CDR3 is TGCAGTGCTAGGGGGGGTGCTTGGAATCAGCCCCAGCATTTT. This encodes CSARGGAWNQPQHF.

This clonotype was seen a few times. The V and J genes are TRBV7-2 and TRBJ2-7; 8 bases agree with TRBD2. Looked up from germline, CDR1 is SGHTA and CDR2 is FQGNSA. Trimming took 0 bases from V and 3 from J; bases not matched to a gene: 10. The CDR3 extends over 17 amino acids. This CDR3 is CASSLAPLAGAHYEQYF. The DNA of the CDR3 is TGTGCCAGCAGCTTAGCGCCTCTAGCGGGCGCGCACTACGAGCAGTACTTC.

A few counts support this clonotype. The gene calls are TRBV4-1 and TRBJ2-7; TRBD1 matches at 8 bases. Per the germline V gene, CDR1 is MGHRA and CDR2 is YSYEKL. The CDR3 spans 15 residues. Trimming removed 2 bases from V and 2 bases from J; junction bases left unmatched: 5. CDR3: CASSQIDRGAYEQYF. CDR3 DNA sequence: TGCGCCAGCAGCCAAATTGACAGGGGAGCCTACGAGCAGTACTTC.

Only a few counts were recorded for this clonotype. This may be a read error, as it is one base from a much larger clone. The chain has TRBV29-1 and TRBJ2-6; D could derive from TRBD1 or TRBD2 (5 bases each). This CDR3 comprises 12 residues. Germline V gene data show CDR1 as SQVTM and CDR2 as ANQGSEA. For the CDR3, the DNA is TGCAGCGCGGACTCTGGGGCCAACGTCCGGACTTTC. Translated: CSADSGANVRTF.

The J gene is TRBJ2-1, the V gene TRBV5-1; 8 positions agree with TRBD2. Germline CDR1 reads SGHRS; CDR2 reads YFSETQ. The CDR3 covers 16 residues. The ends lost 1 base at V and 3 bases at J; junction bases unmatched: 6. In DNA form, the CDR3 reads TGCGCCAGCAGCTTGTCTACTAGCGGATTCTACAATGAGCAGTTCTTC. It is translated as CASSLSTSGFYNEQFF.

The gene calls are TRBV6-6 and TRBJ2-7; D is uncertain. Deletions cut 6 bases from V and 2 bases from J, with 14 bases between. Looked up from germline, CDR1 is MNHNY and CDR2 is SVGAGI (reference sequence). The CDR3 is 14 amino acids. CDR3 bases: TGTGCCAGCAGCCCACTCGCTCGCCCCTACGAGCAGTACTTC. This sequence encodes CASSPLARPYEQYF.

This clonotype was observed at least ten times. V and J are TRBV7-9 and TRBJ1-2; TRBD1 agrees at 9 bases. J was trimmed by 3 bases and V by 5 bases; bases with no gene match: 7. Germline assignment: CDR1 SEHNR and CDR2 FQNEAQ (reference sequence). CDR3 length equals 15 residues. The CDR3 DNA reads TGTGCCAGCAGCCTCCAGACAGGGGGTGACTATGGCTACACCTTC. This gives the protein CASSLQTGGDYGYTF.

The rearrangement joins TRBV20-1 to TRBJ1-2, with 9 bases identical to TRBD1. Trimming took 5 bases from V and 6 from J; bases not matched to a gene: 1. Germline loops: CDR1 DFQATT, CDR2 SNEGSKA (reference sequence). This CDR3 spans 11 amino acids. The CDR3, as DNA: TGCAGTGCTTGGACAGGGGATGGCTACACCTTC. Amino acids: CSAWTGDGYTF.

This rearrangement joins TRBV6-6 to TRBJ1-2; 11 positions agree with TRBD1. The CDR3 is made up of 16 amino acids. The V gene end was trimmed by 2 bases and the J gene end by 4 bases; junction bases not matched to a gene: 6. Germline V CDR1 and CDR2: MNHNY, SVGAGI (reference sequence). CDR3 amino acids: CASSYRGQGVGYGYTF. In DNA, the CDR3 is TGTGCCAGCAGTTACCGGGGACAGGGGGTCGGCTATGGCTACACCTTC.

This clonotype was observed at least ten times. The chain couples TRBV6-5 to TRBJ1-6; D gene ambiguous. The CDR3 has 13 amino acids. The ends were cut back, 0 bases at V and 7 bases at J, with 4 bases in the middle. Germline assignment: CDR1 MNHEY and CDR2 SVGAGI. CDR3 protein: CASSYSQNSPLHF. The CDR3, as DNA: TGTGCCAGCAGTTACTCGCAGAATTCACCCCTCCACTTT.

The rearrangement links TRBV5-1 to TRBJ1-4; TRBD1 aligns across 8 bases. Germline values: CDR1 SGHRS, CDR2 YFSETQ. V shed 4 bases, J shed 8 bases, and the junction held 10 bases outside the gene matches. This CDR3 spans 15 amino acids. DNA of the CDR3: TGCGCCAGCAGCCGACTCTCGGCAGGGGGCGAAAAACTGTTTTTT. This codes for CASSRLSAGGEKLFF.

The table lists this clonotype with a few counts. CDR3 coding DNA: TGTGCCAGCAGCTTAGGTACAGGGGGCATGCTTGGCTACACCTTC. Its protein product is CASSLGTGGMLGYTF. This sequence joins TRBV11-2 and TRBJ1-2, with 9 bases fitting TRBD1. There are 15 residues in the CDR3. Germline CDR1 SGHAT, CDR2 FQNNGV. J lost 7 bases, V lost 1 base, and 7 bases had no gene match.

As for this clonotype: This may be a read error: a much more frequent sequence differs by one nucleotide. This chain links TRBV29-1 with TRBJ1-2; D is unclear. This CDR3 has 12 residues. The germline gives CDR1 SQVTM, CDR2 ANQGSEA. V shed 4 bases and J shed 3 bases, with 9 bases lying between them. The CDR3 protein is CSVASNYYGYTF. In DNA form, the CDR3 reads TGCAGCGTTGCGTCCAATTACTATGGCTACACCTTC.

The gene calls are TRBV29-1 and TRBJ2-7; either TRBD1 or TRBD2 may fit D (5 bases each). V shed 5 bases and J shed 5 bases, with 37 bases lying between them. Germline V gives CDR1 SQVTM, CDR2 ANQGSEA. This CDR3 has 20 amino acids. The CDR3 DNA sequence: TGCAGCGTTAGGGGCCCATCACGGGCTGCGGGCGGCCCCGGGCCCAACGAGCAGTACTTC. It is translated as CSVRGPSRAAGGPGPNEQYF.

The table lists this clonotype with a few counts. The rearrangement links TRBV20-1 to TRBJ2-5; 8 bases fit TRBD2. The length of the CDR3 is 14 residues. Unmatched junction bases numbered 5, after V lost 0 bases and J lost 5 bases. Germline V gene sequence: CDR1 DFQATT, CDR2 SNEGSKA (reference sequence). CDR3 coding DNA: TGCAGTGCTAGAGATGGGGCTAGCGGGGAGACCCAGTACTTC. It is translated as CSARDGASGETQYF.

This clonotype turned up a few times. For the CDR3, the DNA is TGTGCCAGCAGTTACCTAGGAAGGGGCAATGAGCAGTACTTC. The encoded protein is CASSYLGRGNEQYF. The chain carries TRBV6-6 and TRBJ2-7, with D possibly being TRBD1 (5 bases). The V end lost 2 bases, the J end lost 7 bases, and 15 bases lay between the germline ends. From germline, CDR1 is MNHNY and CDR2 SVGAGI (reference sequence). This CDR3 is built from 14 residues.

This clonotype was seen at least ten times. V gene TRBV5-1 combines with J gene TRBJ2-7, with no clear D. The CDR3 runs 14 residues. Germline values: CDR1 SGHRS, CDR2 YFSETQ. The V gene lost 3 bases and the J gene lost 6 bases, with 16 bases spanning the gap. The CDR3 sequence: CASSSDGPSGEQYF. The CDR3 DNA follows: TGCGCCAGCAGCTCGGATGGGCCCTCTGGCGAGCAGTACTTC. Based on the CDR3 plus reference TRBV5-1 and TRBJ2-7, the full variable domain is KAGVTQTPRYLIKTRGQQVTLSCSPISGHRSVSWYQQTPGQGLQFLFEYFSETQRNKGNFPGRFSGRQFSNSRSEMNVSTLELGDSALYLCASSSDGPSGEQYFGPGTRLTVT.

This rearrangement joins TRBV5-1 to TRBJ1-2, with D tentatively TRBD1 (5 bases). The CDR3 is made up of 15 amino acids. Trimming left V 6 bases short and J 2 bases short, with 17 bases between. CDR1 is SGHRS, CDR2 YFSETQ, per germline. The CDR3 nucleotides read TGCGCCAGCAACCACGGACAAGGTCTCAACTATGGCTACACCTTC. Protein product: CASNHGQGLNYGYTF.

This chain joins TRBV9 and TRBJ2-6; the D is unclear. V was pared by 3 bases and J by 2 bases, with 6 bases between. The CDR3 loop spans 14 amino acids. Germline loops: CDR1 SGDLS, CDR2 YYNGEE. The CDR3 sequence: CASSALAGANVLTF. Written as DNA, the CDR3 is TGTGCCAGCAGCGCCCTGGCTGGGGCCAACGTCCTGACTTTC.

This chain connects TRBV7-2 to TRBJ2-5, with 14 bases that match TRBD2. The trim removed 4 bases at V and 11 bases at J, leaving 9 bases unmatched. The CDR3 covers 15 residues. The germline CDR1 and CDR2 sequences are SGHTA and FQGNSA. CDR3 protein: CASSSSGLAGDEQYF. The CDR3 coding sequence is TGTGCCAGCAGCTCCTCGGGACTAGCGGGAGATGAGCAGTACTTC.

Here the CDR3 DNA reads TGTGCCAGCAGCCGAGGACCTAGCTCGCCCACCTTC. Translation gives CASSRGPSSPTF. The genes are TRBV3-1 and TRBJ1-2; D uncertain. The V gene's germline CDR1 is LGHDT and CDR2 YNNKEL (reference sequence). V was cut by 4 bases and J by 13 bases, with 16 bases left in between. CDR3 size: 12 residues.

The chain is built from TRBV12-3 or TRBV12-4 and TRBJ1-6; tentatively, D is TRBD1 (5 bases). Trimming removed 6 bases at V and 8 bases at J, with 17 bases between. CDR3 length: 15 amino acids. This CDR3 is CASSPPEGRHSPLHF. CDR3 DNA sequence: TGTGCCAGCAGCCCCCCGGAGGGGAGGCATTCACCCCTCCACTTT.

The chain employs TRBV20-1 and TRBJ2-7, with a weak D call TRBD1 (6 bases). Germline loops: CDR1 DFQATT, CDR2 SNEGSKA (reference sequence). V was shortened by 3 bases and J by 3 bases, with 18 bases between the two germline ends. The CDR3 extends over 15 amino acids. The CDR3 DNA reads as TGCAGTGCTAGTCCAGCCAGGGGTAACGGCTACGAGCAGTACTTC. Encoded protein: CSASPARGNGYEQYF.

This chain links TRBV18 with TRBJ1-1, with unresolved D. The CDR3 has 14 residues. Trimming took off 2 bases at V and 1 base at J, with 8 bases between the two ends. Looked up from germline, CDR1 is KGHSH and CDR2 is LQKENI. CDR3 loop: CASSPDSQNTEAFF. The CDR3, as DNA: TGTGCCAGCTCACCAGATTCGCAGAACACTGAAGCTTTCTTT.

This rearrangement joins TRBV9 to TRBJ1-1; the D is unclear. Trimming stripped 0 bases from V and 1 base from J, with 16 bases between. The CDR3 extends over 17 amino acids. The germline CDR1 and CDR2 sequences are SGDLS and YYNGEE. The CDR3 nucleotides read TGTGCCAGCAGCGTAGAAAAGGAAAGAACAAGGAACACTGAAGCTTTCTTT. Amino acid sequence: CASSVEKERTRNTEAFF.

This clonotype was seen ten or more times. The chain combines TRBV5-1 with TRBJ2-7, with 9 nucleotides matching TRBD1. V shed 5 bases, J shed 2 bases, and the junction held 5 bases outside the gene matches. The germline CDR1 and CDR2 sequences are SGHRS and YFSETQ. The CDR3 has 14 residues. CDR3 DNA sequence: TGCGCCAGCAGAATAGGGACAGGGCCCTACGAGCAGTACTTC. Its translation: CASRIGTGPYEQYF.